Below are 10 T cell receptor beta chains sequenced from a single sample in a study of blood T cells in healthy people across ages. Next came a second PCR, run for about 6 to 11 cycles, which used a sample-barcoded 5' primer along with a J-beta primer mix. Via MiXCR, TCRdb re-called the 5' RACE reads, giving one row per CDR3 protein. The sample lists 1.5 million or so distinct CDR3 sequences, less than 45% occurring once. The sequencing input was blood. All receptors derive from a woman between 18 and 30 years old in good health.

This clonotype was found a few times. The rearrangement links TRBV29-1 to TRBJ2-7, with D perhaps TRBD2 (6 bases). The CDR3 sequence is 13 residues long. V was clipped by 7 bases and J by 5 bases, with 18 bases between them. CDR1 and CDR2 (germline): SQVTM, ANQGSEA. The CDR3 region is CSAQNAGLNEQYF. The CDR3 DNA is TGCAGCGCTCAAAACGCGGGGCTGAACGAGCAGTACTTC.

This rearrangement joins TRBV7-2 to TRBJ2-3; tentative D call: TRBD1 (6 bases). CDR3 length equals 16 residues. V lost 3 bases to trimming and J lost 0 bases, with 13 bases between them. CDR1 is SGHTA and CDR2 is FQGNSA in the germline V gene. CDR3 DNA sequence: TGTGCCAGCAGCTTCTCCGGGACATCTAGCACAGATACGCAGTATTTT. Translated, it gives CASSFSGTSSTDTQYF.

The V and J genes are TRBV9 and TRBJ2-3; D gene uncertain. Trimming removed 0 bases at V and 3 bases at J, with 2 bases between. Germline V lookup: CDR1 SGDLS, CDR2 YYNGEE. CDR3 length equals 12 residues. The CDR3 DNA reads TGTGCCAGCAGCGTAGTAACAGATACGCAGTATTTT. Its protein is CASSVVTDTQYF.

This clonotype was observed a few times. The chain is built from TRBV12-3 or TRBV12-4 and TRBJ1-1; no reliable D call. V lost 7 bases and J 2 bases, leaving 14 bases between the germline ends. This CDR3 is 14 amino acids long. The CDR3 reads CASKTVGGNTEAFF. The CDR3 DNA sequence: TGTGCCAGCAAAACAGTAGGAGGAAACACTGAAGCTTTCTTT.

In the case of this clonotype: A much larger clone differs from this one at a single base, so this may be a read error. J is TRBJ1-1 and V is TRBV4-1; 9 bases are a match to TRBD1. In germline, CDR1 is MGHRA, CDR2 YSYEKL. This CDR3 has 16 amino acids. The CDR3 coding sequence is TGCGCCAGCAGCCTACTGGGACAGGGAATAGGTACTGAAGATTTCTTT. Amino acids: CASSLLGQGIGTEDFF.

This clonotype was seen a handful of times. This sequence joins TRBV6-2 or TRBV6-3 and TRBJ2-5; D may be TRBD1 (6 bases). Germline V gives CDR1 MNHEY, CDR2 SVGEGT. With 0 bases removed from V and 2 bases from J, the gap between germline ends came to 7 bases. The CDR3 length is 14 residues. The CDR3 sequence: CASSYSDRQETQYF. The CDR3 nucleotides read TGTGCCAGCAGTTACTCCGACAGGCAAGAGACCCAGTACTTC.

The chain has TRBV24-1 and TRBJ1-2, with D unclear. Germline V gene sequence: CDR1 KGHDR, CDR2 SFDVKD. V was trimmed by 5 bases and J by 3 bases, leaving 21 bases between them. The CDR3 is 17 amino acids. Written as DNA, the CDR3 is TGTGCCACCAGTGCTCTTAAAAACGCTCTCCCGGACTATGGCTACACCTTC. This codes for CATSALKNALPDYGYTF.

This clonotype has just a few counts. The chain carries TRBV20-1 and TRBJ2-3; D remains ambiguous. The germline V gene has CDR1 DFQATT and CDR2 SNEGSKA (reference sequence). The CDR3 extends over 12 amino acids. With 5 bases removed from V and 5 bases from J, the gap between germline ends came to 11 bases. CDR3 sequence: CSAAPTLDTQYF. DNA of the CDR3: TGCAGTGCTGCCCCGACTTTAGATACGCAGTATTTT.

This clonotype was seen only a few times. The chain recombines TRBV3-1 with TRBJ2-3, with 7 bases aligning to TRBD2. Germline lookup yields CDR1 LGHDT and CDR2 YNNKEL (reference sequence). Trimming removed 1 base from V and 2 bases from J; junction bases left unmatched: 9. The CDR3 runs to 17 residues. CDR3 sequence: CASSQGPPLAATDTQYF. The CDR3 nucleotides are TGTGCCAGCAGCCAAGGTCCCCCTCTAGCGGCCACAGATACGCAGTATTTT.

V usage is TRBV2 and J usage is TRBJ2-5; 9 bases align to TRBD2. Germline CDR1 is SNHLY and CDR2 is FYNNEI. CDR3 size: 14 residues. V was clipped by 0 bases and J by 11 bases; unmatched bases: 7. The CDR3 loop reads CASSEAGTSFRQYF. Written as DNA, the CDR3 is TGTGCCAGCAGTGAAGCCGGGACTAGCTTTCGGCAGTACTTC.